These 24 T cell receptor beta chains came from one sample sequenced in a study of blood T cell repertoires in COVID-19. Sequenced by immunoSEQ multiplex PCR; TCRdb stores in-frame clones only, minus some. The data show approximately 41,000 clones, about four fifths seen once. Sequencing input: peripheral blood. These receptors were obtained from an elderly woman with acute or convalescent COVID-19.

The chain carries TRBV5-1 and TRBJ1-3; tentatively, D is TRBD1 (5 bases). CDR1 is SGHRS and CDR2 is YFSETQ in the germline V gene. The CDR3 extends over 15 amino acids. V gave up 2 bases and J gave up 0 bases, with 9 bases separating them. CDR3 loop: CASSFDSPSGNTIYF. CDR3 nucleotides: TGCGCCAGCAGCTTCGACAGCCCCTCTGGAAACACCATATATTTT.

J is TRBJ2-2 and V is TRBV5-1; a weak D match, TRBD1 (6 bases). V was trimmed by 2 bases and J by 3 bases, leaving 14 bases between them. Germline lookup yields CDR1 SGHRS and CDR2 YFSETQ. This CDR3 has 16 amino acids. The CDR3 DNA follows: TGCGCCAGCAGCTTAGGGTGGACAGTTGACACCGGGGAGCTGTTTTTT. It specifies CASSLGWTVDTGELFF.

This clone came up a few times. The V call is TRBV19, the J call TRBJ1-1; D may be TRBD1 (6 bases). V was shortened by 0 bases and J by 1 base, with 12 bases between the two germline ends. CDR3 size: 16 residues. Germline CDR1 and CDR2: LNHDA and SQIVND (reference sequence). The CDR3 protein is CASSIDAGAPNTEAFF. CDR3 sequence (DNA): TGTGCCAGTAGTATAGACGCGGGGGCCCCGAACACTGAAGCTTTCTTT. Full variable domain (rest looked up from reference TRBV19 and TRBJ1-1): DGGITQSPKYLFRKEGQNVTLSCEQNLNHDAMYWYRQDPGQGLRLIYYSQIVNDFQKGDIAEGYSVSREKKESFPLTVTSAQKNPTAFYLCASSIDAGAPNTEAFFGQGTRLTVV.

This rearrangement joins TRBV12-5 to TRBJ2-3; tentative D call: TRBD1 (5 bases). Germline V lookup: CDR1 LGHNT, CDR2 FRNRAP. The CDR3 is 14 residues long. The V and J ends lost 7 bases and 1 base respectively, with 12 bases between them. CDR3 protein: CASVPTTGTDTQYF. The CDR3 bases are TGTGCTAGTGTTCCTACGACAGGCACAGATACGCAGTATTTT.

The chain employs TRBV5-1 and TRBJ2-7; the match to TRBD2 covers 8 bases. The CDR3 consists of 15 residues. After removal of 4 bases from V and 3 bases from J, the junction contained 9 bases not matched to a gene. CDR1 is SGHRS, CDR2 YFSETQ, per germline. CDR3 protein: CASSPGGLAIYEQYF. CDR3 nucleotides: TGCGCCAGCAGCCCGGGAGGGCTAGCGATCTACGAGCAGTACTTC.

This sequence joins TRBV24-1 and TRBJ2-3; 9 bases are shared with TRBD1. CDR3 length: 16 amino acids. V trimming: 3 bases; J trimming: 4 bases; junction bases outside the gene matches: 7. The germline gives CDR1 KGHDR, CDR2 SFDVKD. The CDR3 spells CATSDATGGIADTQYF. In DNA, the CDR3 is TGTGCCACCAGTGATGCCACAGGGGGCATTGCAGATACGCAGTATTTT.

CDR3 nucleotide sequence: TGTGCCAGCAGCGGAGCGGGGGGGCCCCCAGATACGCAGTATTTT. Encoded protein: CASSGAGGPPDTQYF. The rearrangement uses TRBV7-2 and TRBJ2-3, with 10 nucleotides matching TRBD2. The J segment lost 4 bases and the V segment lost 5 bases, leaving 6 bases of the junction unmatched. Germline V lookup: CDR1 SGHTA, CDR2 FQGNSA. The CDR3 loop spans 15 amino acids.

The chain has TRBV6-5 and TRBJ1-1, with TRBD1 matching 7 bases. Germline CDR1 and CDR2: MNHEY and SVGAGI. This CDR3 is built from 12 residues. V gave up 7 bases and J gave up 5 bases; unmatched junction bases: 4. CDR3 in amino acids: CASTGQRTEAFF. CDR3 DNA: TGTGCCAGCACGGGACAGCGGACTGAAGCTTTCTTT.

The V gene is TRBV5-1, the J gene TRBJ2-7, with 8 bases aligning to TRBD2. The CDR3 totals 14 residues. Germline trimming cut 4 bases from V and 7 bases from J; bases unmatched to any gene: 10. Germline loops: CDR1 SGHRS, CDR2 YFSETQ. In DNA, the CDR3 is TGCGCCAGCAGCCCCTCCGGGGGGGGGTGGGAGCAGTACTTC. This encodes CASSPSGGGWEQYF.

The chain couples TRBV19 to TRBJ2-1, with 9 bases identical to TRBD1. V was pared by 0 bases and J by 2 bases, with 5 bases of the junction left unmatched. Germline lookup yields CDR1 LNHDA and CDR2 SQIVND (reference sequence). The CDR3 consists of 17 residues. The CDR3 DNA reads TGTGCCAGTAGTATAGAGGAGGGGGACAGGGCCTACAATGAGCAGTTCTTC. This encodes CASSIEEGDRAYNEQFF. Looking up the rest from reference TRBV19 and TRBJ2-1 gives the full variable domain: DGGITQSPKYLFRKEGQNVTLSCEQNLNHDAMYWYRQDPGQGLRLIYYSQIVNDFQKGDIAEGYSVSREKKESFPLTVTSAQKNPTAFYLCASSIEEGDRAYNEQFFGPGTRLTVL.

The V gene is TRBV9, the J gene TRBJ1-4; D is undetermined. In germline, CDR1 is SGDLS, CDR2 YYNGEE. Trimming pared 0 bases from V and 3 bases from J, leaving 9 bases between. This CDR3 is built from 15 residues. The CDR3, as DNA: TGTGCCAGCAGCGTAGTGGCGGTCGCTAATGAAAAACTGTTTTTT. This sequence encodes CASSVVAVANEKLFF.

This chain joins TRBV2 and TRBJ1-1, with D hard to call. The CDR3 runs to 13 residues. Germline values: CDR1 SNHLY, CDR2 FYNNEI. V lost 4 bases to trimming and J lost 5 bases, with 11 bases between them. CDR3 amino acids: CASSVEAQTEAFF. CDR3 in DNA: TGTGCCAGCAGTGTCGAGGCGCAAACTGAAGCTTTCTTT.

This chain connects TRBV19 to TRBJ2-5, with TRBD2 matching 7 bases. With V trimmed by 4 bases and J by 2 bases, 1 base remained unmatched. CDR1 LNHDA and CDR2 SQIVND come from the germline V gene (reference sequence). This CDR3 region has 13 residues. This CDR3 reads CASSSGGQETQYF. The CDR3 nucleotides are TGTGCCAGTAGTAGCGGGGGACAAGAGACCCAGTACTTC.

The table lists this clone with a count of one. The J gene is TRBJ1-2, the V gene TRBV19; weak D call: TRBD1 (5 bases). Germline CDR1 reads LNHDA; CDR2 reads SQIVND (reference sequence). V was clipped by 0 bases and J by 3 bases, with 8 bases between them. The CDR3 has 14 residues. The CDR3 coding sequence is TGTGCCAGTAGTATAGAAGTACAGGACTATGGCTACACCTTC. Protein: CASSIEVQDYGYTF.

The chain uses TRBV7-2 and TRBJ1-6, with D perhaps matching TRBD1 (5 bases). The CDR3 loop spans 13 amino acids. V was cut by 4 bases and J by 9 bases, with 10 bases left in between. The germline V gene encodes CDR1 SGHTA and CDR2 FQGNSA. For the CDR3, the DNA is TGTGCCAGCAGCTCCCAGGGAGGTTCACCCCTCCACTTT. It is translated as CASSSQGGSPLHF.

CDR3 sequence (DNA): TGCGCCAGCAGCTTAAGTCTACTGGGCACAGATACGCAGTATTTT. It yields the protein CASSLSLLGTDTQYF. The chain has TRBV5-1 and TRBJ2-3, with D unclear. The germline V and J ends were trimmed by 2 bases and 1 base, with 11 bases remaining between them. The CDR3 is made up of 15 amino acids. The germline V gene encodes CDR1 SGHRS and CDR2 YFSETQ.

Only a few counts were recorded for this clone. As DNA, the CDR3 is TGTGCCACCAGCTGGGGGGACAGGGCCGGAAAGACCCAGTACTTC. Protein product: CATSWGDRAGKTQYF. This chain links TRBV15 with TRBJ2-5; 9 positions agree with TRBD1. V was pared by 5 bases and J by 6 bases, with 10 bases of the junction left unmatched. Per the germline V gene, CDR1 is LNHNV and CDR2 is YYDKDF (reference sequence). The CDR3 runs 15 residues.

The gene calls are TRBV3-1 (or the pseudogene TRBV3-2) and TRBJ2-5; 11 bases align to TRBD2. Germline CDR1 reads LGHDT; CDR2 reads YNNKEL (reference sequence). The CDR3 extends over 14 amino acids. Germline trimming cut 0 bases from V and 7 bases from J; bases unmatched to any gene: 1. CDR3 coding DNA: TGTGCCAGCAGCCAAGATACTAGCGGGGGGACCCAGTACTTC. Translating it yields CASSQDTSGGTQYF.

This rearrangement joins TRBV2 to TRBJ2-7, with TRBD2 matching 7 bases. The CDR3 has 13 residues. With 4 bases clipped from V and 9 bases from J, the junction kept 9 bases outside the gene matches. Germline-derived CDR1 and CDR2 are SNHLY and FYNNEI. The CDR3 DNA sequence: TGTGCCAGCAGTGCCGATGGGGGGGTCGGGCAGTACTTC. It is translated as CASSADGGVGQYF. Drawing the rest from reference TRBV2 and TRBJ2-7, the complete variable domain is EPEVTQTPSHQVTQMGQEVILRCVPISNHLYFYWYRQILGQKVEFLVSFYNNEISEKSEIFDDQFSVERPDGSNFTLKIRSTKLEDSAMYFCASSADGGVGQYFGPGTRLTVT.

The V call is TRBV19, the J call TRBJ1-3, with TRBD1 matching 8 bases. J was trimmed by 6 bases and V by 6 bases; bases with no gene match: 7. The CDR3 length is 14 residues. Germline V gene sequence: CDR1 LNHDA, CDR2 SQIVND (reference sequence). The CDR3 sequence: CASRLGQGANTIYF. In nucleotides, the CDR3 is TGTGCCAGTAGGCTCGGACAGGGTGCAAACACCATATATTTT.

The J gene is TRBJ2-7, the V gene TRBV5-5; a weak D match, TRBD1 (6 bases). V lost 0 bases and J lost 3, with 13 bases in between. The CDR3 runs 15 residues. Germline V gene data show CDR1 as SGHKS and CDR2 as YYEKEE (reference sequence). For the CDR3, the DNA is TGTGCCAGCAGCTTGGCCAGGGGTCCTGACTACGAGCAGTACTTC. Protein: CASSLARGPDYEQYF.

This rearrangement joins TRBV6-5 to TRBJ2-7; D gene ambiguous. Germline-derived CDR1 and CDR2 are MNHEY and SVGAGI. CDR3 length: 15 amino acids. V lost 6 bases to trimming and J lost 2 bases, with 17 bases between them. In nucleotides, the CDR3 is TGTGCCAGCAGCTTCTTACGCCCGCCGGCCTACGAGCAGTACTTC. Its protein product is CASSFLRPPAYEQYF.

The V call is TRBV6-1, the J call TRBJ1-2; D uncertain. Germline CDR1 reads MNHNS; CDR2 reads SASEGT. Trimming shortened V by 0 bases and J by 4 bases, and 12 bases separated the two germline ends. This CDR3 is built from 15 residues. As DNA, the CDR3 is TGTGCCAGCAGTGAAGCGCGAGGGCTCGGCTATGGCTACACCTTC. It is translated as CASSEARGLGYGYTF.

The chain links TRBV4-2 to TRBJ1-1, with D perhaps matching TRBD1 (6 bases). Trimming left V 4 bases short and J 6 bases short, with 18 bases between. Germline V gene sequence: CDR1 LGHNA, CDR2 YNFKEQ. The CDR3 consists of 15 residues. CDR3 protein: CASSPNPTGSPEAFF. In DNA, the CDR3 is TGTGCCAGCAGCCCCAACCCCACAGGGTCCCCTGAAGCTTTCTTT.